One sample yielded the 3 T cell receptor beta chains listed below, sequenced in a study of blood T cell repertoires in COVID-19. TCRdb keeps only in-frame clones here, not all; method: immunoSEQ multiplex PCR. The profile shows around 250,000 clones, about 88% of them singletons. The sequenced material came from peripheral blood. Receptors originate from a man between 18 and 35 years old with active or convalescent COVID-19.

The V call is TRBV14, the J call TRBJ2-1; 13 positions agree with TRBD2. V lost 5 bases and J lost 9; bases outside the gene matches: 7. Germline V gene lookup returns CDR1 SGHDN and CDR2 FVKESK. The CDR3 length is 15 residues. Here the CDR3 DNA reads TGTGCCAGCAGCGGCGGACTAGCGGGAGTAGGTGAGCAGTTCTTC. Translated, it gives CASSGGLAGVGEQFF.

The V call is TRBV2, the J call TRBJ2-6; D is undetermined. The length of the CDR3 is 14 residues. Germline lookup yields CDR1 SNHLY and CDR2 FYNNEI. Trimming removed 10 bases from V and 0 bases from J, with 10 bases in between. The CDR3 loop reads CATLRLSGANVLTF. The CDR3 coding sequence is TGTGCCACCCTGCGGCTCTCTGGGGCCAACGTCCTGACTTTC.

This sequence joins TRBV6-1 and TRBJ2-1; no clear D gene. This CDR3 is 11 amino acids long. The germline V and J ends were trimmed by 2 bases and 8 bases, with 4 bases remaining between them. The germline CDR1 and CDR2 sequences are MNHNS and SASEGT. The CDR3: CASSERYEQFF. The DNA of the CDR3 is TGTGCCAGCAGTGAACGGTATGAGCAGTTCTTC.